This T cell receptor (beta chain) appears in the sequencing data of a study of a mutant IDH1 vaccine in newly diagnosed glioma. Time point: week 35, safety follow-up. The investigators gave 300 ug of mutant IDH1 20-mer peptide in each vaccine dose, together with topical imiquimod. The assay was immunoSEQ multiplex PCR, and TCRdb's table has in-frame clones only and misses some. The sample holds tens of thousands of clones; roughly 80% are singletons and the top ten take around 11%. This clone was detected only once. The antigen is undetermined. This CDR3 contains 14 residues. V lost 4 bases and J 3 bases, leaving 14 bases between the germline ends. Per germline, CDR1 SGHNT and CDR2 YYREEE (reference sequence).

The gene calls are TRBV5-4 and TRBJ2-7; the D gene is possibly TRBD2 (7 bases). The source of this sequence is a middle-aged woman with glioma. The material was PBMCs, obtained from a glioma patient whose treatment included an IDH1 peptide vaccine. The CDR3 DNA follows: TGTGCCAGCAGCCTAGGGGGAGGGGACTACGAGCAGTACTTC. This encodes CASSLGGGDYEQYF.